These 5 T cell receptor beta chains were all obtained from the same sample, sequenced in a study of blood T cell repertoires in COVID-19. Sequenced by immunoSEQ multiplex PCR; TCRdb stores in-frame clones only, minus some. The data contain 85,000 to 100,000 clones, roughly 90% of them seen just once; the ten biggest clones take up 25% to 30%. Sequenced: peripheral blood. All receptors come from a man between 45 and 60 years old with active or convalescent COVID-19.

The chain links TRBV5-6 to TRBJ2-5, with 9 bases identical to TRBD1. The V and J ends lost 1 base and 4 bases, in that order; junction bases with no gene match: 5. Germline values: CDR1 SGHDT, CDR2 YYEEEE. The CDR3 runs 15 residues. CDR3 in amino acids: CASSLPGQGPETQYF. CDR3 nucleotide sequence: TGTGCCAGCAGCTTGCCGGGACAGGGTCCAGAGACCCAGTACTTC. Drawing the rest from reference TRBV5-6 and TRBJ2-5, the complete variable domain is DAGVTQSPTHLIKTRGQQVTLRCSPKSGHDTVSWYQQALGQGPQFIFQYYEEEERQRGNFPDRFSGHQFPNYSSELNVNALLLGDSALYLCASSLPGQGPETQYFGPGTRLLVL.

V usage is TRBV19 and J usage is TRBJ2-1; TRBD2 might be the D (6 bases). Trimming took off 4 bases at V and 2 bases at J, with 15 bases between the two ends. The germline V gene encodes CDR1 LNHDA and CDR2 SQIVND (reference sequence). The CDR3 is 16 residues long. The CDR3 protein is CASSSGRYGTYNEQFF. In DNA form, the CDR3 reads TGTGCCAGTAGTAGTGGGAGGTACGGGACCTACAATGAGCAGTTCTTC.

In DNA form, the CDR3 reads TGTGCCAGCAGCTTAGGAGGGGGGGCGATGACAGATACGCAGTATTTT. Its translation is CASSLGGGAMTDTQYF. This chain connects TRBV7-6 to TRBJ2-3; tentatively, D is TRBD2 (7 bases). This CDR3 comprises 16 residues. Trimming removed 1 base from V and 3 bases from J, with 14 bases in between. Germline V CDR1 and CDR2: SGHVS, FNYEAQ.

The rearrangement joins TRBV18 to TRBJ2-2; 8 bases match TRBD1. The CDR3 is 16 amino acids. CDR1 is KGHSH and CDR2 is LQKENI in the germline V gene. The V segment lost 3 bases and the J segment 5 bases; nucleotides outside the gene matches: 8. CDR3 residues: CASSPSGTGGTGELFF. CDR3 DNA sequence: TGTGCCAGCTCACCTTCCGGGACAGGAGGGACCGGGGAGCTGTTTTTT.

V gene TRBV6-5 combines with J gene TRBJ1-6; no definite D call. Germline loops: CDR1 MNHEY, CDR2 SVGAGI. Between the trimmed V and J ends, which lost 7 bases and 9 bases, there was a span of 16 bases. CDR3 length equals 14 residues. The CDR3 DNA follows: TGTGCCAGCACCGGAGGATTTCGCGGTTCACCCCTCCACTTT. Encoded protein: CASTGGFRGSPLHF.